These T cell receptor beta chains were read from a single sample in a study of CD8 T cells in ankylosing spondylitis. Each CDR3 protein gets one entry after TCRdb re-called the 5' RACE reads with MiXCR. Here the sample spans around 320,000 distinct CDR3 sequences, roughly 20% being singletons. Sequencing used blood, either unsorted or a sorted T cell fraction (not recorded which). The receptors were sampled from a female donor with ankylosing spondylitis or in good health (not recorded which). Both conserved end residues are part of each CDR3. The order of the fields is V gene, D gene, CDR3 length, clone size, J gene, CDR3 protein, CDR3 DNA. D genes are given only for firm matches. Clone size is stated in some rows and not others, as once, few, many or a class when expanded.

V: TRBV12-3/TRBV12-4; D: NA; length: 14; size: many; J: TRBJ2-7; CDR3: CASSLQARNYEQYF; DNA: TGTGCCAGCAGTTTACAGGCCAGAAACTACGAGCAGTACTTC
V: TRBV3-1; D: NA; length: 14; size: few; J: TRBJ2-7; CDR3: CASSQGDTSYEQYF; DNA: TGTGCCAGCAGCCAGGGGGACACATCCTACGAGCAGTACTTC
V: TRBV5-6; D: TRBD2; length: 17; size: NA; J: TRBJ2-1; CDR3: CASGLRLAGVTYNQGFF; DNA: TGTGCCAGCGGCCTCCGACTAGCGGGAGTAACATACAACCAGGGGTTCTTC
V: TRBV10-3; D: NA; length: 11; size: few; J: TRBJ1-1; CDR3: CAISEGQGAFF; DNA: TGTGCCATCAGTGAGGGTCAGGGGGCTTTCTTT
V: TRBV5-1; D: NA; length: 11; size: few; J: TRBJ2-7; CDR3: CASSRHYEQYF; DNA: TGCGCCAGCAGCCGGCACTACGAGCAGTACTTC
V: TRBV7-2; D: NA; length: 14; size: NA; J: TRBJ1-1; CDR3: CASITWGVRTEAFF; DNA: TGTGCCAGCATCACATGGGGGGTGCGGACTGAAGCTTTCTTT
V: TRBV14; D: NA; length: 16; size: NA; J: TRBJ2-2; CDR3: CASSQDQITNTGELFF; DNA: TGTGCCAGCAGCCAAGACCAGATAACGAACACCGGGGAGCTGTTTTTT
V: TRBV9; D: TRBD2; length: 16; size: few; J: TRBJ2-1; CDR3: CASSSLAEFSYNEQFF; DNA: TGTGCCAGCAGCTCTCTAGCGGAATTCTCCTACAATGAGCAGTTCTTC
V: TRBV7-6; D: NA; length: 15; size: NA; J: TRBJ1-2; CDR3: CASSHPLGGDVGYTF; DNA: TGTGCCAGCAGCCACCCCCTCGGGGGCGACGTTGGCTACACCTTC
V: TRBV7-9; D: NA; length: 13; size: many; J: TRBJ1-1; CDR3: CASSHPGSTEAFF; DNA: TGTGCCAGCAGCCACCCAGGGAGCACTGAAGCTTTCTTT
V: TRBV12-3/TRBV12-4; D: NA; length: 14; size: NA; J: TRBJ2-1; CDR3: CASSLRAGMDEQFF; DNA: TGTGCCAGCAGTTTAAGGGCGGGGATGGATGAGCAGTTCTTC
V: TRBV5-1; D: NA; length: 15; size: few; J: TRBJ2-7; CDR3: CASSLAGTLSGEQYF; DNA: TGCGCCAGCAGCTTGGCTGGGACATTAAGTGGCGAGCAGTACTTC
V: TRBV2; D: NA; length: 11; size: NA; J: TRBJ2-1; CDR3: CASTYYNEQFF; DNA: TGTGCCAGCACCTATTACAATGAGCAGTTCTTC
V: TRBV5-1; D: NA; length: 13; size: many; J: TRBJ2-7; CDR3: CASSLVSSYEQYF; DNA: TGCGCCAGCAGCTTGGTGTCTAGCTACGAGCAGTACTTC
V: TRBV7-2; D: TRBD1; length: 16; size: NA; J: TRBJ2-7; CDR3: CASSDPNTGELNEQYF; DNA: TGTGCCAGCAGCGACCCAAATACAGGGGAGTTGAACGAGCAGTACTTC
V: TRBV5-1; D: TRBD1; length: 14; size: many; J: TRBJ2-3; CDR3: CASSWDRAADTQYF; DNA: TGCGCCAGCAGTTGGGACAGGGCTGCAGATACGCAGTATTTT
V: TRBV7-2; D: NA; length: 14; size: NA; J: TRBJ1-6; CDR3: CASRPKGPNSPLHF; DNA: TGTGCCAGCAGACCTAAAGGCCCCAATTCACCCCTCCACTTT
V: TRBV7-2; D: TRBD2; length: 15; size: NA; J: TRBJ2-1; CDR3: CASSLSAGLVSEQFF; DNA: TGTGCCAGCAGCCTAAGTGCAGGACTAGTTAGCGAGCAGTTCTTC
V: TRBV6-2/TRBV6-3; D: NA; length: 16; size: NA; J: TRBJ2-7; CDR3: CASSYSVAERPYEQYF; DNA: TGTGCCAGCAGTTACTCTGTAGCGGAACGACCCTACGAGCAGTACTTC
V: TRBV12-3/TRBV12-4; D: NA; length: 15; size: NA; J: TRBJ1-1; CDR3: CATQFLPGGITEAFF; DNA: TGTGCCACCCAGTTTCTCCCGGGAGGTATCACTGAAGCTTTCTTT
V: TRBV29-1; D: NA; length: 13; size: many; J: TRBJ2-5; CDR3: CSVESPWSETQYF; DNA: TGCAGCGTTGAGTCACCATGGAGTGAGACCCAGTACTTC